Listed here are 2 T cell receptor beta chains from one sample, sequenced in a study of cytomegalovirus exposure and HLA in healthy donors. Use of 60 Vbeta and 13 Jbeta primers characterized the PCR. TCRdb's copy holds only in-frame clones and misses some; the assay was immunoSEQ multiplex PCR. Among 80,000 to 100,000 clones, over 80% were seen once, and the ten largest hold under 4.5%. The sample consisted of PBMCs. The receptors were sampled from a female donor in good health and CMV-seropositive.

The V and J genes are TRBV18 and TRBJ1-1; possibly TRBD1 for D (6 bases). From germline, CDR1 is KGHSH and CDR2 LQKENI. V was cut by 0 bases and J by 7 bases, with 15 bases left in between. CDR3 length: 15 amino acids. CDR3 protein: CASSPPDRSQCEAFF. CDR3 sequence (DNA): TGTGCCAGCTCACCACCCGACAGGAGCCAATGTGAAGCTTTCTTT.

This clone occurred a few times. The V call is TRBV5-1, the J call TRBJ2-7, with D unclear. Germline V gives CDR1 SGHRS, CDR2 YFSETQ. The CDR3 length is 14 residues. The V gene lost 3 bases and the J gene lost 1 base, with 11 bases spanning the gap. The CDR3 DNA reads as TGCGCCAGCAGCTCAACCCCGGGTTCCTACGAGCAGTACTTC. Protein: CASSSTPGSYEQYF.